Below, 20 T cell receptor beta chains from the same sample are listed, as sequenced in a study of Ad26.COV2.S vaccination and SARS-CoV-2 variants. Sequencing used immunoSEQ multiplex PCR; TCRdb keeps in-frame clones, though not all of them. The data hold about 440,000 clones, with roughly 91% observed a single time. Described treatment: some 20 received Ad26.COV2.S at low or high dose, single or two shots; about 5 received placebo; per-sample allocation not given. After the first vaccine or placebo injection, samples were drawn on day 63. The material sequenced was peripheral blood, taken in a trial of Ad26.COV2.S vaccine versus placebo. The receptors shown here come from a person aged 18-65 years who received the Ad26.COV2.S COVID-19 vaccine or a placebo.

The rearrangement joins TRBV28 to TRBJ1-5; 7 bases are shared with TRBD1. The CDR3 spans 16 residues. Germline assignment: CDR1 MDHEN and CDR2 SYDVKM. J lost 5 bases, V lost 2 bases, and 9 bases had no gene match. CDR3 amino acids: CASSLKGALGDQPQHF. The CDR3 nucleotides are TGTGCCAGCAGTTTAAAGGGGGCGCTTGGGGATCAGCCCCAGCATTTT.

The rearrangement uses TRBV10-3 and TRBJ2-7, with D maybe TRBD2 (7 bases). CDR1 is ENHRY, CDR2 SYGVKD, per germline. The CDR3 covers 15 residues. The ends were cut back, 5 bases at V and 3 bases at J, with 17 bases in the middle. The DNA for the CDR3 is TGTGCCATCAGTTCCGAGGGGGGGCCGATCTACGAGCAGTACTTC. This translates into CAISSEGGPIYEQYF.

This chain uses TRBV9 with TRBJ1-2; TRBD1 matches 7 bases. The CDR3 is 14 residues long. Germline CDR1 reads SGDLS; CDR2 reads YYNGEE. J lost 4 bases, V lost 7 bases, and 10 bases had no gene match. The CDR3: CASALGTGVYGYTF. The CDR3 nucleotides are TGTGCCAGCGCACTTGGAACAGGGGTCTATGGCTACACCTTC.

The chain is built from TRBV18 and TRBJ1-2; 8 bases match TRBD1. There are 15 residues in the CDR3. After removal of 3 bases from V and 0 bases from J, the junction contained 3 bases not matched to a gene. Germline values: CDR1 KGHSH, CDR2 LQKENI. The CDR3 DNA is TGTGCCAGCTCACCTCGACAGGGGTCTAACTATGGCTACACCTTC. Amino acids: CASSPRQGSNYGYTF. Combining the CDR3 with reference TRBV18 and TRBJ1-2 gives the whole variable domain NAGVMQNPRHLVRRRGQEARLRCSPMKGHSHVYWYRQLPEEGLKFMVYLQKENIIDESGMPKERFSAEFPKEGPSILRIQQVVRGDSAAYFCASSPRQGSNYGYTFGSGTRLTVV.

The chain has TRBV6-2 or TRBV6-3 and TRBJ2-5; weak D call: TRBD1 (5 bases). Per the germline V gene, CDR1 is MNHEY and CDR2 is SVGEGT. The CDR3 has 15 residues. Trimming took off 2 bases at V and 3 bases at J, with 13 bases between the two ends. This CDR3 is CASSYGARVKETQYF. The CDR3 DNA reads TGTGCCAGCAGTTACGGTGCCAGGGTGAAAGAGACCCAGTACTTC.

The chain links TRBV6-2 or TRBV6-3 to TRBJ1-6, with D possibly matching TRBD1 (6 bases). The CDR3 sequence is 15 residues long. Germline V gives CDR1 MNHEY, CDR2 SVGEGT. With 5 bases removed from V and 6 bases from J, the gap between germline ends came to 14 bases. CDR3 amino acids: CASSPRRGVNSPLHF. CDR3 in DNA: TGTGCCAGCAGTCCCCGTAGGGGGGTTAATTCACCCCTCCACTTT.

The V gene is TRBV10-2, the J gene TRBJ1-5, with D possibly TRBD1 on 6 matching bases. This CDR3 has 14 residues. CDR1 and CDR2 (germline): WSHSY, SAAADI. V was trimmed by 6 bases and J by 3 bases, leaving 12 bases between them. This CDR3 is CASRLQGTNQPQHF. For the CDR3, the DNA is TGCGCCAGCAGGCTACAGGGAACCAATCAGCCCCAGCATTTT.

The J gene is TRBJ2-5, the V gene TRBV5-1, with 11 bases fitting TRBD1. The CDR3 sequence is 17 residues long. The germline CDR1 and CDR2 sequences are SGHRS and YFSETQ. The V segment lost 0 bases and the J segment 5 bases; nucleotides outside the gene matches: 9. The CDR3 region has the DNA TGCGCCAGCAGCTTGGAACCCCGGACAGGGGGCTCGGAGACCCAGTACTTC. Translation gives CASSLEPRTGGSETQYF.

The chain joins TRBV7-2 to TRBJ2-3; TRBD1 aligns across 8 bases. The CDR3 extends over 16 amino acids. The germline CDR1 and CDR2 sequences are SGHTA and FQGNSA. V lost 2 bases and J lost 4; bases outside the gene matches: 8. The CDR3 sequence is CASSLKVTGAPDTQYF. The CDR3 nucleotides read TGTGCCAGCAGCTTAAAGGTGACAGGGGCGCCAGATACGCAGTATTTT.

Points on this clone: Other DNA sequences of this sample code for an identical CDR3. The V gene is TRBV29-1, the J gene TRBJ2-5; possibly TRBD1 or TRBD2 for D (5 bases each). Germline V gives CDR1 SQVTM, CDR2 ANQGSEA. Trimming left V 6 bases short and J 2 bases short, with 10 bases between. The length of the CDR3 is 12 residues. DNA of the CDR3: TGCAGCGTGGGACGGCTTCAAGAGACCCAGTACTTC. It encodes CSVGRLQETQYF.

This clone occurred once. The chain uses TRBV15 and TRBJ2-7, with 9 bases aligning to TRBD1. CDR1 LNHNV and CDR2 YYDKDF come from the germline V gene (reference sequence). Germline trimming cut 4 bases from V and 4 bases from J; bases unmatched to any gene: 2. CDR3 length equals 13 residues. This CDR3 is CATSTDRGYEQYF. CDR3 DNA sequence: TGTGCCACCAGCACCGACAGGGGGTACGAGCAGTACTTC.

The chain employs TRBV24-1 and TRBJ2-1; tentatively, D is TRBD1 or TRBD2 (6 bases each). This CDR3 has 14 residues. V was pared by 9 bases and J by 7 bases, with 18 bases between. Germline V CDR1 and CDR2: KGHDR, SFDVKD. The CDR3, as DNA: TGTGCCACCTCAGGGGTCGGGAGTAAGAATGAGCAGTTCTTC. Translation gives CATSGVGSKNEQFF.

CDR3 in DNA: TGTGCCACCAGTGACCTGGGACAGCCCGGGGAGCTGTTTTTT. The encoded protein is CATSDLGQPGELFF. This chain uses TRBV24-1 with TRBJ2-2, with 7 bases matching TRBD1. The CDR3 is made up of 14 amino acids. V was clipped by 4 bases and J by 6 bases; unmatched bases: 4. Germline V gene lookup returns CDR1 KGHDR and CDR2 SFDVKD.

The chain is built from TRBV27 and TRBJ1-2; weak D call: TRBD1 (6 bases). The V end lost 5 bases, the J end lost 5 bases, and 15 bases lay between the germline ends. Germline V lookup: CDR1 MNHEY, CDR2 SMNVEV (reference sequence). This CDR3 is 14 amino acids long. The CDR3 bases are TGTGCCAGCAGTCCAACAGGGCCGATTTATGGCTACACCTTC. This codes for CASSPTGPIYGYTF.

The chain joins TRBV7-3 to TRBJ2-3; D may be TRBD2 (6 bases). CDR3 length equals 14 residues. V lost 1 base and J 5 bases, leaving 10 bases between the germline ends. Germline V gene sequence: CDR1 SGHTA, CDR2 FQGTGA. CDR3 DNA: TGTGCCAGCAGCTTAAGAGCGGGTGTAGATACGCAGTATTTT. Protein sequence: CASSLRAGVDTQYF.

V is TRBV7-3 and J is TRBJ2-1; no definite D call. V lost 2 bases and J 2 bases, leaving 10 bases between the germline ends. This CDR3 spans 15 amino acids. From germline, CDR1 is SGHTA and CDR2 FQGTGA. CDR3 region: CASSLDAAAYNEQFF. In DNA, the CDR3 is TGTGCCAGCAGCTTAGACGCAGCCGCCTACAATGAGCAGTTCTTC.

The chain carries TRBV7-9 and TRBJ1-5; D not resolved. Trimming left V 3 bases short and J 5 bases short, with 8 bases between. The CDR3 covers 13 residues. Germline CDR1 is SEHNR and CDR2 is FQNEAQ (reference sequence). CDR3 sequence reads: CASSLNGDQPQHF. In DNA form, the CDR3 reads TGTGCCAGCAGCTTGAACGGTGATCAGCCCCAGCATTTT.

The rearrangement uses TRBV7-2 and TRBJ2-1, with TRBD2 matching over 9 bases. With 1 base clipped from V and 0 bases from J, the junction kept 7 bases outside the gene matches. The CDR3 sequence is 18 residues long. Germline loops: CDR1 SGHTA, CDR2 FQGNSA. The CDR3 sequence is CASSLVLAGTSSYNEQFF. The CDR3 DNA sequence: TGTGCCAGCAGCTTAGTTCTAGCGGGGACTAGCTCCTACAATGAGCAGTTCTTC.

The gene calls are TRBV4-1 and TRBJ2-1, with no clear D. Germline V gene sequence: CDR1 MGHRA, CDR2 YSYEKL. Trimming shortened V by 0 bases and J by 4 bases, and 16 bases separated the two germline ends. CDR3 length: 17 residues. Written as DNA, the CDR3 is TGCGCCAGCAGCCAAGATCCCCCCAGCGCAATTTACAATGAGCAGTTCTTC. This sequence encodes CASSQDPPSAIYNEQFF.

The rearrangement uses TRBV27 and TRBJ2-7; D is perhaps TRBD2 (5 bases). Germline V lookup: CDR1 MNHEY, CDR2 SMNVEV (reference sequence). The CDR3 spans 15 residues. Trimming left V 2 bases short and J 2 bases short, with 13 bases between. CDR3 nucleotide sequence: TGTGCCAGCAGTTTACGAGGGTCCTACCCCTACGAGCAGTACTTC. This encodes CASSLRGSYPYEQYF.